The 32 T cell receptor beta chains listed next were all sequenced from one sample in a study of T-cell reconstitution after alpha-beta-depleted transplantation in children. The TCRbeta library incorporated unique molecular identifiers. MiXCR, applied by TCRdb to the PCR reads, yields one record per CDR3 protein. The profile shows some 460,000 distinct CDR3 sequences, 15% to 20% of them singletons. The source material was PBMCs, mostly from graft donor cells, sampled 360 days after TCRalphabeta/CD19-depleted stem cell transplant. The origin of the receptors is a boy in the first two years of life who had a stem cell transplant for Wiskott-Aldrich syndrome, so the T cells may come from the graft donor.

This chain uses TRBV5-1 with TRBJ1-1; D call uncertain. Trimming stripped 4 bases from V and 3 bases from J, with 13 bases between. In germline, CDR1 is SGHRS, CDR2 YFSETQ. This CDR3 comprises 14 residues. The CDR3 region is CASSVYGRDTEAFF. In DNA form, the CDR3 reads TGCGCCAGCAGCGTCTACGGGCGGGACACTGAAGCTTTCTTT.

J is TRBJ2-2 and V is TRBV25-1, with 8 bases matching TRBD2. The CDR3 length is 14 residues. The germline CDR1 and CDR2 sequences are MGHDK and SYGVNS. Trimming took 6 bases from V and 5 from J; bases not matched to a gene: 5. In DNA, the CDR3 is TGTGCCAGCAGCGGGGGGGCGTTTACCGGGGAGCTGTTTTTT. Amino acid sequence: CASSGGAFTGELFF.

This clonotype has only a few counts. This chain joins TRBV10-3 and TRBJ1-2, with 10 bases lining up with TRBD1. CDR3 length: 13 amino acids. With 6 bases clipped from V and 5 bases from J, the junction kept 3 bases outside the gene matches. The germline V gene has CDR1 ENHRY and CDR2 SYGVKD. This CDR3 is CAIRGTGEYGYTF. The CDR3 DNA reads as TGTGCCATCAGGGGGACAGGGGAATATGGCTACACCTTC.

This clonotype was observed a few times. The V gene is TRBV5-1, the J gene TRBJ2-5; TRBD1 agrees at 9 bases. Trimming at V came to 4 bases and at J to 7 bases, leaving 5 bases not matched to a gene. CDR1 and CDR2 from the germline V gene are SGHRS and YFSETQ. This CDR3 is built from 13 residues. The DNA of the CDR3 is TGCGCCAGCAGCCCCCAGGACAGGGGGACCCAGTACTTC. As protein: CASSPQDRGTQYF. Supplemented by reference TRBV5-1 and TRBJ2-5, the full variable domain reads KAGVTQTPRYLIKTRGQQVTLSCSPISGHRSVSWYQQTPGQGLQFLFEYFSETQRNKGNFPGRFSGRQFSNSRSEMNVSTLELGDSALYLCASSPQDRGTQYFGPGTRLLVL.

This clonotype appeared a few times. The CDR3 protein is CASSFAGPAETQYF. The CDR3, as DNA: TGTGCCAGCAGTTTCGCTGGCCCGGCAGAGACCCAGTACTTC. The genes are TRBV27 and TRBJ2-5, with D hard to call. The germline V gene has CDR1 MNHEY and CDR2 SMNVEV (reference sequence). The length of the CDR3 is 14 residues. Trimming took 3 bases from V and 4 from J, leaving 12 bases between them.

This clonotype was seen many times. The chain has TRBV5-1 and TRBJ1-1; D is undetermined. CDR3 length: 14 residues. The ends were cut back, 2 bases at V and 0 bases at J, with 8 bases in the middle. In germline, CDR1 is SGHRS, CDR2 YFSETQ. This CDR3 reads CASSLGGLNTEAFF. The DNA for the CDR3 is TGCGCCAGCAGCTTAGGAGGGCTGAACACTGAAGCTTTCTTT.

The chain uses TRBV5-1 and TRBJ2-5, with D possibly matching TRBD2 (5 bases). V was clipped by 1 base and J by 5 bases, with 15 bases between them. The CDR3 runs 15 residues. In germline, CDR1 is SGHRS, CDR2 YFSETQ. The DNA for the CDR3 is TGCGCCAGCAGCTTGCGGGATAGGGCGACGGAGACCCAGTACTTC. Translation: CASSLRDRATETQYF.

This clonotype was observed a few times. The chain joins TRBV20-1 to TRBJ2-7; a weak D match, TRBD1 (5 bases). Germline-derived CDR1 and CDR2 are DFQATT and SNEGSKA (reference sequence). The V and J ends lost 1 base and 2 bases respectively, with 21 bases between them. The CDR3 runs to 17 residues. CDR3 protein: CSARGPRTLYRAYEQYF. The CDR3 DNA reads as TGCAGTGCTAGAGGGCCAAGGACATTATATCGGGCCTACGAGCAGTACTTC.

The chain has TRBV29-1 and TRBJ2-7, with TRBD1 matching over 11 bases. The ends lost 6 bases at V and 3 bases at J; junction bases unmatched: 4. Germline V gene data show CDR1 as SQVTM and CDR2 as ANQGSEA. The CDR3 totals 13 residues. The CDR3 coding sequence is TGCAGCGTGCGGACAGGGGGCATCTACGAGCAGTACTTC. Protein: CSVRTGGIYEQYF.

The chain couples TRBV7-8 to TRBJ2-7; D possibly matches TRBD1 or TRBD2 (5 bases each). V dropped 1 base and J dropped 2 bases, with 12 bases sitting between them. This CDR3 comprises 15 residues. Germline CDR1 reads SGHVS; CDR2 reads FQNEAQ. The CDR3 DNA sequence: TGTGCCAGCAGCTTAGTCGGGGCGGCTACCTACGAGCAGTACTTC. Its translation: CASSLVGAATYEQYF.

The CDR3 region is CAISDRSDSYEQYF. CDR3 in DNA: TGTGCCATCAGTGACCGCTCGGACTCTTACGAGCAGTACTTC. V gene TRBV10-3 combines with J gene TRBJ2-7, with D tentatively TRBD2 (5 bases). Between the trimmed V and J ends, which lost 3 bases and 4 bases, there was a span of 13 bases. Germline values: CDR1 ENHRY, CDR2 SYGVKD. CDR3 length: 14 amino acids.

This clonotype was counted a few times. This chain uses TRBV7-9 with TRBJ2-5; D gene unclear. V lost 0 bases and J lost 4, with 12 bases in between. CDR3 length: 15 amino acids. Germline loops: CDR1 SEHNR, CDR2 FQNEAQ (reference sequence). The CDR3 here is CASSLALGLGETQYF. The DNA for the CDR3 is TGTGCCAGCAGCTTAGCGTTGGGGTTAGGAGAGACCCAGTACTTC.

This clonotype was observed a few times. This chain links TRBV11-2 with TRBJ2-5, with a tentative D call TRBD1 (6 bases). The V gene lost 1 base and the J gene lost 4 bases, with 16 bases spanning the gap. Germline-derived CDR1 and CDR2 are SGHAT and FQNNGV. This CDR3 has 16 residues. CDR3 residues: CASSLVVQGMGETQYF. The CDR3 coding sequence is TGTGCCAGCAGCTTAGTGGTACAGGGAATGGGAGAGACCCAGTACTTC.

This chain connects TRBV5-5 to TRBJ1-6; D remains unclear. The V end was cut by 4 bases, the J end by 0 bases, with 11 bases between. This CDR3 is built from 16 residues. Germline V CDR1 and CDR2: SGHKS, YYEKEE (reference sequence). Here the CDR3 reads CASSRGQSSYNSPLHF. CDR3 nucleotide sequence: TGTGCCAGCAGCCGAGGCCAGAGCTCCTATAATTCACCCCTCCACTTT.

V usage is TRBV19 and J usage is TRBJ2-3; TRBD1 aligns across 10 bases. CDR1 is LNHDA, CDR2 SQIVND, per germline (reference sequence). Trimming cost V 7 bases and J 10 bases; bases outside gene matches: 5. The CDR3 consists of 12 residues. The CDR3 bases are TGTGCCAGTACTGGGACAGGGGTATCGCAGTATTTT. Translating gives CASTGTGVSQYF.

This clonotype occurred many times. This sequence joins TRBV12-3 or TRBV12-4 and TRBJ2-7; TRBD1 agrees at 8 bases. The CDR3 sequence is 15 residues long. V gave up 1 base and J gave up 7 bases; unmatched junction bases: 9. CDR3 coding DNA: TGTGCCAGCAGTTTAGGGGGGACAGGCTCGAAGGAGCAGTACTTC. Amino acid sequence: CASSLGGTGSKEQYF.

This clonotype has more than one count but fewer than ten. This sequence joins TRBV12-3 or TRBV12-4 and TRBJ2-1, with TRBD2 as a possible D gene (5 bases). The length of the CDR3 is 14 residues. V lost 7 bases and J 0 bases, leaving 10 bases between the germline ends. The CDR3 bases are TGTGCCAGCACCCGCGACTACTCCTACAATGAGCAGTTCTTC. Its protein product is CASTRDYSYNEQFF.

The CDR3 coding sequence is TGCAGTGCAGAGACAGGGACTAGCGGGATTAATGAGCAGTTCTTC. Its translation is CSAETGTSGINEQFF. The V and J genes are TRBV20-1 and TRBJ2-1; 13 nucleotides match TRBD2. Losses at the gene ends were 6 bases for V and 7 bases for J; bases not matched to a gene: 9. CDR1 and CDR2 from the germline V gene are DFQATT and SNEGSKA (reference sequence). The CDR3 is 15 amino acids.

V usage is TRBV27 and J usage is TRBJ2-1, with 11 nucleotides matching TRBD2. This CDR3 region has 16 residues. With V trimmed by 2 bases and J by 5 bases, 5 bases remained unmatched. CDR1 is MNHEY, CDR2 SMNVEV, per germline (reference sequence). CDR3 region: CASSLRLAGRDNEQFF. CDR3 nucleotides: TGTGCCAGCAGTTTAAGACTAGCGGGGAGGGACAATGAGCAGTTCTTC.

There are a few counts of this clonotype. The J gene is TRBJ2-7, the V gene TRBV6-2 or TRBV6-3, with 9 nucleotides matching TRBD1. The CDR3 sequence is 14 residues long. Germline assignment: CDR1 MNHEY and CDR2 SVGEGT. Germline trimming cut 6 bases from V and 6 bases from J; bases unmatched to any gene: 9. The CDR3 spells CASRTGGERGEQYF. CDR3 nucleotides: TGTGCCAGCAGAACAGGGGGCGAACGAGGCGAGCAGTACTTC.

In DNA, the CDR3 is TGTGCCAGCAGCTGGGGGTTACCGGGGGCCAACGTCCTGACTTTC. This codes for CASSWGLPGANVLTF. The rearrangement links TRBV11-2 to TRBJ2-6; D is perhaps TRBD1 or TRBD2 (5 bases each). This CDR3 region has 15 residues. The germline CDR1 and CDR2 sequences are SGHAT and FQNNGV. V lost 4 bases, J lost 4 bases, and 11 bases lay in between.

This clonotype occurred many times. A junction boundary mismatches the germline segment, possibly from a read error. The CDR3 sequence: CASSLVGSNQPQHF. CDR3 bases: TGTGCCAGCAGTTTAGTGGGTAGCAATCAGCCCCAGCATTTT. The gene calls are TRBV7-9 and TRBJ1-5; D remains ambiguous. Germline lookup yields CDR1 SEHNR and CDR2 FQNEAQ (reference sequence). This CDR3 has 14 residues.

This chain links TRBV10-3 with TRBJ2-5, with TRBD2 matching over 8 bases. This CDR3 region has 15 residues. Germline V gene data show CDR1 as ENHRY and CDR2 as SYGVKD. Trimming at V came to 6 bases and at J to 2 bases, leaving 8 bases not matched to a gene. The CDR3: CAISTEGGGQETQYF. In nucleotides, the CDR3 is TGTGCCATCAGCACCGAGGGCGGGGGGCAAGAGACCCAGTACTTC.

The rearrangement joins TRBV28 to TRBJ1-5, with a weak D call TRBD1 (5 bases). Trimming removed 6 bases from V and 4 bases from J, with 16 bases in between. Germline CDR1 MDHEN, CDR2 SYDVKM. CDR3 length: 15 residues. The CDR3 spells CASSFVRGFNQPQHF. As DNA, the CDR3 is TGTGCCAGCAGCTTCGTCCGGGGGTTTAATCAGCCCCAGCATTTT.

The CDR3 reads CASTDGASYNEQFF. CDR3 nucleotides: TGTGCCAGCACCGACGGGGCTAGCTACAATGAGCAGTTCTTC. The rearrangement links TRBV6-1 to TRBJ2-1; D tentatively reads TRBD1 or TRBD2 (5 bases each). CDR1 MNHNS and CDR2 SASEGT come from the germline V gene. This CDR3 is 14 amino acids long. Trimming cost V 7 bases and J 3 bases, with 13 bases left between them.

The CDR3 DNA reads TGTGCCAGCCGTCGGGTAGCGAACACTGAAGCTTTCTTT. This codes for CASRRVANTEAFF. The chain combines TRBV2 with TRBJ1-1; D unclear. The V and J ends lost 8 bases and 1 base respectively, with 11 bases between them. This CDR3 spans 13 amino acids. Per the germline V gene, CDR1 is SNHLY and CDR2 is FYNNEI.

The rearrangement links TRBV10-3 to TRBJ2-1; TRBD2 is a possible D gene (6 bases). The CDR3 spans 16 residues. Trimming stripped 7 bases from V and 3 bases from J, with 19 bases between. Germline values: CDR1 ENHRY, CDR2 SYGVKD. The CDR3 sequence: CAITSSGGQHYNEQFF. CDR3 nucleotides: TGTGCCATCACCTCGAGTGGAGGGCAACACTACAATGAGCAGTTCTTC.

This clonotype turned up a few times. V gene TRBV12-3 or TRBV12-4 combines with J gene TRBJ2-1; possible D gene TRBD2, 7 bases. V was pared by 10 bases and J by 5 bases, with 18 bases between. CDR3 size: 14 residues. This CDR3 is CAIKGGLEDNEQFF. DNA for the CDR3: TGTGCCATTAAGGGGGGGCTAGAGGACAATGAGCAGTTCTTC.

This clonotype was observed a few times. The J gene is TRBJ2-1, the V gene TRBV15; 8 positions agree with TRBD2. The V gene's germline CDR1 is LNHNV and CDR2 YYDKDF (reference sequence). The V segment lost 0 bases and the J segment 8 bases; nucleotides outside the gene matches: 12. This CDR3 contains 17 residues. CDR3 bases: TGTGCCACCAGCAGAGAAGGACTAGCAAGTGTCTGGGATGAGCAGTTCTTC. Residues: CATSREGLASVWDEQFF.

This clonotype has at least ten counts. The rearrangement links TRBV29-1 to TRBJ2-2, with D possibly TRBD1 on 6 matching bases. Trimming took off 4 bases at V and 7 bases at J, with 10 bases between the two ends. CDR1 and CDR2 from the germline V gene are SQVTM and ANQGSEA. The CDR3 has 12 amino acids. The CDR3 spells CSVGGGHGELFF. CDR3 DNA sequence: TGCAGCGTTGGAGGGGGACACGGGGAGCTGTTTTTT.

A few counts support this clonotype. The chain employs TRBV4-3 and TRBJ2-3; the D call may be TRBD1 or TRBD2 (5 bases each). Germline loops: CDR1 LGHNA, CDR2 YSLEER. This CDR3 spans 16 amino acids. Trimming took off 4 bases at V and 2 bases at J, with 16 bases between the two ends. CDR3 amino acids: CASSPTGTRTTDTQYF. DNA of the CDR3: TGCGCCAGCAGCCCTACCGGGACCCGAACCACAGATACGCAGTATTTT.

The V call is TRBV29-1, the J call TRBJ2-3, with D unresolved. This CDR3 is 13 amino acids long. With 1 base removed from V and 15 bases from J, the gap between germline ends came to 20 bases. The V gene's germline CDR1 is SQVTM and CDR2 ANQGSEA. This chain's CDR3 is CSVEAWAHGLLYF. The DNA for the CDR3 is TGCAGCGTTGAAGCATGGGCCCACGGCCTACTATATTTT.